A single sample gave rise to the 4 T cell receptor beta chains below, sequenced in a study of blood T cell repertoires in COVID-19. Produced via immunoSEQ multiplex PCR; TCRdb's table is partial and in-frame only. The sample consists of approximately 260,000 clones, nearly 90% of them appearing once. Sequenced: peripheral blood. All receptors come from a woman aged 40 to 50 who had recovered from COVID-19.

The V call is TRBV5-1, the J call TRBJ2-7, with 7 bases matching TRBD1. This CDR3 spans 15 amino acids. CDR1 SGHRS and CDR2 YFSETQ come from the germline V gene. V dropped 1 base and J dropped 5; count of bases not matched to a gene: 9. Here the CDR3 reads CASSLFWAGGHEQYF. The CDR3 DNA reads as TGCGCCAGCAGCTTGTTTTGGGCAGGGGGACACGAGCAGTACTTC.

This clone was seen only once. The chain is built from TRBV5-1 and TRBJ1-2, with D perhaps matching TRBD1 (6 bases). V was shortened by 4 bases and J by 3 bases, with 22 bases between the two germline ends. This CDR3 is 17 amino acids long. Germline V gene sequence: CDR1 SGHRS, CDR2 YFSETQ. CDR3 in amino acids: CASSPNIGRGGDYGYTF. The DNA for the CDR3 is TGCGCCAGCAGCCCCAATATCGGTAGAGGGGGAGACTATGGCTACACCTTC.

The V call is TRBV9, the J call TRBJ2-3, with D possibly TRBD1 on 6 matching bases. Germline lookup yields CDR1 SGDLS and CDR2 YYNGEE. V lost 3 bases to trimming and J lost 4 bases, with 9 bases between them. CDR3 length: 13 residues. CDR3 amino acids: CASSAGTSDTQYF. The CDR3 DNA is TGTGCCAGCAGCGCCGGGACATCAGATACGCAGTATTTT.

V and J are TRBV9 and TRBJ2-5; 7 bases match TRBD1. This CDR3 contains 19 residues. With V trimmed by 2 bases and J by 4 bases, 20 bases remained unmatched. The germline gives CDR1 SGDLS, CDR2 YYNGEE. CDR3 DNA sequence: TGTGCCAGCAGCGTCAGCTTTTCTCGGGACAGATTTTATCGAGAGACCCAGTACTTC. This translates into CASSVSFSRDRFYRETQYF.